This TCR beta chain was identified in a study of shared clonotypes between healthy human individuals. On the study more broadly: A couple of women and three men aged 18 to 49 served as donors.

The table came from immunoSEQ multiplex PCR; TCRdb's copy has only in-frame clones and leaves some out. The table records some 2.3 million clones, approximately 95% of them present only once. Per the germline V gene, CDR1 is MNHEY and CDR2 is SVGAGI. V dropped 5 bases and J dropped 6 bases, with 14 bases sitting between them. This CDR3 is 14 amino acids long. This clonotype was obtained from a young man in good health. Some clones in this sample may be carry-over from other donors' samples. The chain joins TRBV6-5 to TRBJ1-5; D remains unclear. Material: naive CD4+ T cells from PBMCs. As for subset: CD45RA+ positively selected. CDR3 region: CASSISVGSQPQHF. For the CDR3, the DNA is TGTGCCAGCAGTATCTCTGTCGGCTCTCAGCCCCAGCATTTT.